Given below is one TCR beta chain in context. The target antigen is unknown. After removal of 4 bases from V and 6 bases from J, the junction contained 9 bases not matched to a gene. Germline CDR1 and CDR2: LGHNA and YNFKEQ. This CDR3 is built from 15 residues. TCRdb reprocessed the 5' RACE reads via MiXCR and lists one record per CDR3 protein. The sample yields about 340,000 distinct CDR3 sequences, about an eighth seen once. This entry comes from a study of T cells after yellow fever vaccination. Whole-study results and caveats: Clones from primary vaccination mostly reappeared after the booster (about 97% CD4, over 85% CD8). Contaminants from the bulk population, in the form of abundant clonotypes, could be found in FACS-sorted repertoires.

The gene calls are TRBV4-2 and TRBJ1-5; 7 bases align to TRBD1. The source of this sequence is a man between 18 and 35 years old who received the YFV17D yellow fever vaccine. The sequencing used CD4+ T cells sorted from PBMCs, collected 15 days after the yellow fever booster vaccination. CDR3 sequence (DNA): TGTGCCAGCAGCCGAGGACAGGCGGGAACTCAGCCCCAGCATTTT. It yields the protein CASSRGQAGTQPQHF.